Sequencing of this T cell receptor (beta chain) was carried out in a study of PD-1 blockade in classical Hodgkin lymphoma. Assay: immunoSEQ multiplex PCR; the TCRdb copy retains only in-frame clones and omits some. The sample has 70,000 to 80,000 clones; approximately 94% are singletons. The V and J ends lost 1 base and 5 bases, in that order; junction bases with no gene match: 7. The CDR3 contains 15 residues. Looked up from germline, CDR1 is SGHVS and CDR2 is FQNEAQ. Each patient relapsed following autologous stem cell transplantation, and prior brentuximab vedotin exposure differed. This TCR was recovered from a human donor with classical Hodgkin lymphoma. The source was peripheral blood mononuclear cells (PBMCs), collected at baseline. J is TRBJ1-1 and V is TRBV7-8; 7 bases match TRBD1. The CDR3 loop is CASSLERGRPTEAFF. The DNA of the CDR3 is TGTGCCAGCAGCTTAGAGAGGGGGCGACCTACTGAAGCTTTCTTT.